The present T cell receptor beta chain was sequenced within a study of blood T cells in healthy people across ages. It was with a sample-barcoded 5' primer and a J-beta primer mix that a second PCR of roughly 7 to 12 cycles was run. Via MiXCR, TCRdb re-called the 5' RACE reads, giving one row per CDR3 protein. Among under 700,000 distinct CDR3 sequences listed, approximately 25% were seen once. The same data also went into a second study, on T cells of mothers and their children. That paper adds: Samples were provided by three healthy Caucasian mothers and their six children.

Sequenced: blood. This receptor was identified in a boy between 10 and 17 years old in good health.

The CDR3 here is CASSLLAGTNTGELFF. CDR3 DNA: TGTGCCAGCAGTTTATTGGCAGGAACCAACACCGGGGAGCTGTTTTTT. V and J are TRBV27 and TRBJ2-2; D gene uncertain. The CDR3 consists of 16 residues. V was cut by 1 base and J by 2 bases, with 11 bases left in between. The V gene's germline CDR1 is MNHEY and CDR2 SMNVEV (reference sequence).